A selection of T cell receptor beta chains follows, all from one sample in a study of blood T cell repertoires in COVID-19. Only in-frame clones appear in the TCRdb table, and some are missing; sequencing was by immunoSEQ multiplex PCR. Seen here are 150,000 or so clones, over 65% observed once, and the top ten hold about 1.8%. The sequencing input was peripheral blood. Every receptor here comes from an elderly man with acute or convalescent COVID-19. Both conserved end residues are part of each CDR3. D genes are given only for firm matches. Clone size appears in some rows only: once, few, many, or a class for an expanded clone.

J gene: TRBJ2-7
CDR3 length: 14
V gene: TRBV18
D gene: TRBD1
clone size: .
CDR3 DNA: TGTGCCAGCTCACCACCTTGGGGACAGGTCGGGCAGTACTTC
CDR3 protein: CASSPPWGQVGQYF

J gene: TRBJ2-2
CDR3 length: 11
V gene: TRBV29-1
D gene: .
clone size: .
CDR3 DNA: TGCAGCGTCGATACTCACGAAGAGCTGTTTTTT
CDR3 protein: CSVDTHEELFF

J gene: TRBJ2-1
CDR3 length: 14
V gene: TRBV5-5
D gene: .
clone size: .
CDR3 DNA: TGTGCCAGCAGCTTATCCCAGGGCCAGAATGAGCAGTTCTTC
CDR3 protein: CASSLSQGQNEQFF

J gene: TRBJ1-1
CDR3 length: 15
V gene: TRBV11-3
D gene: TRBD1
clone size: .
CDR3 DNA: TGTGCCAGCAGCTCGGACAGGGGGATTGACACTGAAGCTTTCTTT
CDR3 protein: CASSSDRGIDTEAFF

J gene: TRBJ2-7
CDR3 length: 13
V gene: TRBV2
D gene: .
clone size: .
CDR3 DNA: TGTGCCAGCAGTTCTGGACTCCAAGTATGGCAGTACTTC
CDR3 protein: CASSSGLQVWQYF

J gene: TRBJ1-5
CDR3 length: 16
V gene: TRBV5-8
D gene: .
clone size: few
CDR3 DNA: TGTGCCAGCAGCACTACCCCGTTTGCAGTAAATCAGCCCCAGCATTTT
CDR3 protein: CASSTTPFAVNQPQHF

J gene: TRBJ1-2
CDR3 length: 13
V gene: TRBV9
D gene: .
clone size: .
CDR3 DNA: TGTGCCAGCAGCGTAGACATTAACTATGGCTACACCTTC
CDR3 protein: CASSVDINYGYTF

J gene: TRBJ2-5
CDR3 length: 13
V gene: TRBV18
D gene: .
clone size: .
CDR3 DNA: TGTGCCAGCTCACAGTCTATCCAAGAGACCCAGTACTTC
CDR3 protein: CASSQSIQETQYF

J gene: TRBJ1-5
CDR3 length: 17
V gene: TRBV20-1
D gene: .
clone size: once
CDR3 DNA: TGCAGTGCTAGTCTTCTCCAGGGCTTCCGAAGCAATCAGCCCCAGCATTTT
CDR3 protein: CSASLLQGFRSNQPQHF

J gene: TRBJ2-3
CDR3 length: 16
V gene: TRBV6-1
D gene: TRBD2
clone size: .
CDR3 DNA: TGTGCCAGCAGTGAAGGGTGGCGGGGGGGCCGGGATACGCAGTATTTT
CDR3 protein: CASSEGWRGGRDTQYF

J gene: TRBJ1-1
CDR3 length: 14
V gene: TRBV5-1
D gene: TRBD1
clone size: .
CDR3 DNA: TGCGCCAGCAGCCGGACAGGGGTAATGGCTGAAGCTTTCTTT
CDR3 protein: CASSRTGVMAEAFF

J gene: TRBJ2-2
CDR3 length: 15
V gene: TRBV7-9
D gene: TRBD1
clone size: .
CDR3 DNA: TGTGCCAGCAGGGCCGGGACAGGGAACACCGGGGAGCTGTTTTTT
CDR3 protein: CASRAGTGNTGELFF

J gene: TRBJ2-7
CDR3 length: 16
V gene: TRBV19
D gene: TRBD2
clone size: .
CDR3 DNA: TGTGCCAGTAGTAGAACTAGCGGGGGTTGGGGCAACGAGCAGTACTTC
CDR3 protein: CASSRTSGGWGNEQYF

J gene: TRBJ1-4
CDR3 length: 17
V gene: TRBV5-1
D gene: TRBD1
clone size: .
CDR3 DNA: TGCGCCAGCAGCTTGGCCACACAGGGGGACGGAAGGGAAAAACTGTTTTTT
CDR3 protein: CASSLATQGDGREKLFF

J gene: TRBJ1-4
CDR3 length: 15
V gene: TRBV19
D gene: .
clone size: .
CDR3 DNA: TGTGCCAGTAGTACGGAGTATGCACCTAATGAAAAACTGTTTTTT
CDR3 protein: CASSTEYAPNEKLFF

J gene: TRBJ2-1
CDR3 length: 15
V gene: TRBV5-6
D gene: TRBD2
clone size: .
CDR3 DNA: TGTGCCAGCACTAAAACTAGCGGGGGTTACAATGAGCAGTTCTTC
CDR3 protein: CASTKTSGGYNEQFF

J gene: TRBJ1-2
CDR3 length: 18
V gene: TRBV5-4
D gene: .
clone size: .
CDR3 DNA: TGTGCCAGCAGCTCCTTTTTGGACATTCACGAAGCTAACTATGGCTACACCTTC
CDR3 protein: CASSSFLDIHEANYGYTF

J gene: TRBJ2-2
CDR3 length: 15
V gene: TRBV9
D gene: .
clone size: .
CDR3 DNA: TGTGCCAGCAGCGTAGATTTGGGCAACACCGGGGAGCTGTTTTTT
CDR3 protein: CASSVDLGNTGELFF

J gene: TRBJ1-1
CDR3 length: 15
V gene: TRBV5-4
D gene: TRBD1
clone size: .
CDR3 DNA: TGTGCCAGCAGCGTTGACAACAGGGGATCCACTGAAGCTTTCTTT
CDR3 protein: CASSVDNRGSTEAFF

J gene: TRBJ1-6
CDR3 length: 14
V gene: TRBV25-1
D gene: TRBD1
clone size: .
CDR3 DNA: TGTGCCAGCAGTGGGACAGGGATGAGTTCACCCCTCCACTTT
CDR3 protein: CASSGTGMSSPLHF

J gene: TRBJ1-4
CDR3 length: 19
V gene: TRBV2
D gene: TRBD1
clone size: few
CDR3 DNA: TGTGCCAGCAGTGATCCGCTACAGGGGGGCGTCGCAACTAATGAAAAACTGTTTTTT
CDR3 protein: CASSDPLQGGVATNEKLFF

J gene: TRBJ2-7
CDR3 length: 14
V gene: TRBV6-2/TRBV6-3
D gene: TRBD1
clone size: .
CDR3 DNA: TGTGCCAGCAGTTACTCGCAGGGGGCTTACGAGCAGTACTTC
CDR3 protein: CASSYSQGAYEQYF

J gene: TRBJ1-1
CDR3 length: 15
V gene: TRBV4-3
D gene: .
clone size: once
CDR3 DNA: TGCGCCAGCAGCCAAGATTTTCCCAGGGTTGGTGAAGCTTTCTTT
CDR3 protein: CASSQDFPRVGEAFF

J gene: TRBJ2-5
CDR3 length: 14
V gene: TRBV29-1
D gene: TRBD2
clone size: .
CDR3 DNA: TGCAGCGTTCTGGGGACTAGCGACCAAGAGACCCAGTACTTC
CDR3 protein: CSVLGTSDQETQYF

J gene: TRBJ1-5
CDR3 length: 15
V gene: TRBV10-1
D gene: TRBD1
clone size: few
CDR3 DNA: TGCGCCAGCAGCAGCGACCGGGACAGGAACCAGCCCCAGCATTTT
CDR3 protein: CASSSDRDRNQPQHF

J gene: TRBJ2-1
CDR3 length: 15
V gene: TRBV15
D gene: TRBD1
clone size: few
CDR3 DNA: TGTGCCACCCTGAAGGGTAGGGGGCCTTACAATGAGCAGTTCTTC
CDR3 protein: CATLKGRGPYNEQFF

J gene: TRBJ2-3
CDR3 length: 16
V gene: TRBV3-1/TRBV3-2
D gene: TRBD2
clone size: .
CDR3 DNA: TGTGCCAGCAGCCCCCCGCGGGGGGCCGGCACAGATACGCAGTATTTT
CDR3 protein: CASSPPRGAGTDTQYF

J gene: TRBJ1-2
CDR3 length: 14
V gene: TRBV2
D gene: .
clone size: .
CDR3 DNA: TGTGCCAGCAGTGAAGCGGCAGCTAGCTATGGCTACACCTTC
CDR3 protein: CASSEAAASYGYTF

J gene: TRBJ1-1
CDR3 length: 13
V gene: TRBV5-5
D gene: .
clone size: once
CDR3 DNA: TGTGCCAGCAGCTTGTCGGGGTTCGCTGAAGCTTTCTTT
CDR3 protein: CASSLSGFAEAFF

J gene: TRBJ1-2
CDR3 length: 13
V gene: TRBV6-5
D gene: TRBD1
clone size: .
CDR3 DNA: TGTGCCAGCAGAACAGGACAGGGGCATGGCTACACCTTC
CDR3 protein: CASRTGQGHGYTF

J gene: TRBJ1-2
CDR3 length: 14
V gene: TRBV11-2
D gene: .
clone size: .
CDR3 DNA: TGTGCCAGCAGCTTATGGGGGGCTAACTATGGCTACACCTTC
CDR3 protein: CASSLWGANYGYTF

J gene: TRBJ1-2
CDR3 length: 14
V gene: TRBV11-1
D gene: .
clone size: .
CDR3 DNA: TGTGCCAGCAGCTTGGGGGGTGTCGGTTATGGCTACACCTTC
CDR3 protein: CASSLGGVGYGYTF

J gene: TRBJ2-7
CDR3 length: 14
V gene: TRBV5-4
D gene: .
clone size: .
CDR3 DNA: TGTGCCAGCAGCTCACAGGAGACCCTCTACGAGCAGTACTTC
CDR3 protein: CASSSQETLYEQYF

J gene: TRBJ2-4
CDR3 length: 14
V gene: TRBV4-1
D gene: .
clone size: .
CDR3 DNA: TGCGCCAGCAGTCCCGACCGACGGGTTAACATTCAGTACTTC
CDR3 protein: CASSPDRRVNIQYF

J gene: TRBJ1-5
CDR3 length: 15
V gene: TRBV2
D gene: .
clone size: .
CDR3 DNA: TGTGCCAGCAGTGAACATACAGGGACCGGGCAGCCCCAGCATTTT
CDR3 protein: CASSEHTGTGQPQHF

J gene: TRBJ2-2
CDR3 length: 14
V gene: TRBV6-5
D gene: .
clone size: .
CDR3 DNA: TGTGCCAGCAGCGGTAACCCGAACACCGGGGAGCTGTTTTTT
CDR3 protein: CASSGNPNTGELFF

J gene: TRBJ2-3
CDR3 length: 14
V gene: TRBV5-1
D gene: TRBD2
clone size: .
CDR3 DNA: TGCGCCAGCAGCTTATACGGGGGGGCAGATACGCAGTATTTT
CDR3 protein: CASSLYGGADTQYF

J gene: TRBJ1-4
CDR3 length: 12
V gene: TRBV7-8
D gene: .
clone size: .
CDR3 DNA: TGTGCCAGCAGCTTAGAGATAGAATTACTGTTTTTT
CDR3 protein: CASSLEIELLFF

J gene: TRBJ1-4
CDR3 length: 11
V gene: TRBV4-1
D gene: .
clone size: few
CDR3 DNA: TGCGCCAGCAGCCAGGCAGGGGAACTCTTTTTT
CDR3 protein: CASSQAGELFF